This entry lists 27 T cell receptor beta chains sequenced from one sample in a study of T cells in Graves' hyperthyroidism and ophthalmopathy (dated by TCRdb to the late 2010s). Library generation was performed with multiplex PCR. The instrument was an Illumina HiSeq 2000. The TCR beta CDR3 regions were amplified from the RNA transcripts. A first-round RT-PCR of the TCR CDR3 used the HTBI primer set with the Qiagen OneStep RT-PCR kit. TCRdb redid the processing of the public reads, applying fastp at Q25 and MiXCR, and retained in-frame beta chains. Each entry is one CDR3 protein sequence, shown with its most common DNA and genes. For this sample there are roughly 570,000 distinct CDR3 sequences; around 45% appear just once. In total, the top ten clones hold more than 7.5% of the sample. Sequencing was performed on peripheral blood or thyroid tissue (not recorded which). The source is a woman under 30 with Graves' hyperthyroidism.

The chain uses TRBV29-1 and TRBJ1-2, with 8 bases identical to TRBD1. The CDR3 consists of 13 residues. J lost 6 bases, V lost 4 bases, and 7 bases had no gene match. CDR1 is SQVTM, CDR2 ANQGSEA, per germline. For the CDR3, the DNA is TGCAGCGTTGTAGGACAGGGTGAAAATGGCTACACCTTC. Translation: CSVVGQGENGYTF.

This clonotype was seen repeatedly, ten times or more. J is TRBJ2-2 and V is TRBV7-9; TRBD2 aligns across 11 bases. CDR1 and CDR2 (germline): SEHNR, FQNEAQ (reference sequence). The V segment lost 5 bases and the J segment 2 bases; nucleotides outside the gene matches: 7. The CDR3 covers 17 residues. In DNA, the CDR3 is TGTGCCAGCAGCCGTCTCCTAGCGGGAGGTAACACCGGGGAGCTGTTTTTT. Amino acid sequence: CASSRLLAGGNTGELFF.

This clonotype has ten or more counts. This sequence joins TRBV14 and TRBJ1-1, with 9 positions matching TRBD1. There are 18 residues in the CDR3. Germline CDR1 is SGHDN and CDR2 is FVKESK. The J segment lost 0 bases and the V segment lost 0 bases, leaving 8 bases of the junction unmatched. This CDR3 is CASSQDLVGTGLNTEAFF. DNA for the CDR3: TGTGCCAGCAGCCAAGATCTTGTCGGGACAGGGTTGAACACTGAAGCTTTCTTT.

The genes are TRBV7-2 and TRBJ2-5; weak D call: TRBD1 (6 bases). The germline V gene encodes CDR1 SGHTA and CDR2 FQGNSA. This CDR3 has 15 amino acids. V lost 0 bases to trimming and J lost 4 bases, with 12 bases between them. The CDR3 DNA is TGTGCCAGCAGCTTAGCCGGGATGGACAGAGAGACCCAGTACTTC. This encodes CASSLAGMDRETQYF.

Comments on this clonotype: The limits of the CDR3 on the DNA are not certain, so only TCRdb's listed CDR3 is given. The gene calls are TRBV12-3 or TRBV12-4 and TRBJ1-2; the table calls TRBD1, which could not be checked here. The CDR3 extends over 12 residues, inclusive of both ends. This CDR3 is CASSPWGSGNTF.

To note about this clonotype: This may come from a read error, since a much larger clone is one base off. This chain connects TRBV12-3 or TRBV12-4 to TRBJ2-7; D tentatively fits TRBD1 or TRBD2 (5 bases each). CDR3 length equals 14 residues. Trimming took 6 bases from V and 2 from J, leaving 14 bases between them. CDR3 protein: CASSPPGRPYEQYF. CDR3 DNA: TGTGCCAGCAGCCCACCGGGACGGCCCTACGAGCAGTACTTC.

There are a few counts of this clonotype. This sequence joins TRBV5-6 and TRBJ2-7; 9 nucleotides align to TRBD1. The V gene's germline CDR1 is SGHDT and CDR2 YYEEEE. The CDR3 is 16 residues long. Trimming removed 2 bases from V and 3 bases from J; junction bases left unmatched: 9. As DNA, the CDR3 is TGTGCCAGCAGCTTACCCGGGACAGGGAGCGGCTACGAGCAGTACTTC. This translates into CASSLPGTGSGYEQYF.

The table lists this clonotype with many counts. An end of the junction does not agree with germline; a read error may underlie this. The V and J genes are TRBV7-9 and TRBJ1-2; D is ambiguous. Germline V gene data show CDR1 as SEHNR and CDR2 as FQNEAQ (reference sequence). CDR3 length: 12 residues. This CDR3 is CASSPFRGQVPF. CDR3 nucleotides: TGTGCCAGCAGCCCCTTCCGCGGTCAGGTACCCTTC.

Concerning this clonotype: A read error may account for a junction end that differs from germline. The V call is TRBV20-1, the J call TRBJ2-2; a possible D gene is TRBD2 (5 bases). The CDR3 totals 16 residues. CDR1 is DFQATT and CDR2 is SNEGSKA in the germline V gene (reference sequence). The CDR3 here is CSARDRNFANTGEPFF. The CDR3 DNA reads as TGCAGTGCTAGAGATAGGAACTTCGCGAACACCGGGGAGCCGTTTTTT.

This clonotype was seen ten or more times. V usage is TRBV10-2 and J usage is TRBJ1-1; 7 bases match TRBD1. CDR3 length: 16 amino acids. Germline CDR1 WSHSY, CDR2 SAAADI. V shed 2 bases, J shed 1 base, and the junction held 7 bases outside the gene matches. The CDR3 DNA follows: TGCGCCAGCAGTGAGCGAAGGACAGGACCGAACACTGAAGCTTTCTTT. This translates into CASSERRTGPNTEAFF.

There are a few counts of this clonotype. The rearrangement links TRBV5-1 to TRBJ1-1; D unclear. CDR3 length equals 16 residues. In germline, CDR1 is SGHRS, CDR2 YFSETQ. Trimming took 6 bases from V and 14 from J, leaving 32 bases between them. The CDR3, as DNA: TGCGCCAGCAACGAGAAGGAGCGGGAGTTGAACAATGAGCAGTTCTTT. As protein: CASNEKERELNNEQFF.

Many counts were recorded for this clonotype. The CDR3 spells CASSFAGETQYF. The CDR3 DNA follows: TGTGCCAGCAGCTTCGCGGGAGAGACCCAGTACTTC. The V call is TRBV7-2, the J call TRBJ2-5, with D possibly matching TRBD2 (5 bases). This CDR3 is built from 12 residues. V was pared by 3 bases and J by 4 bases, with 6 bases between. Germline assignment: CDR1 SGHTA and CDR2 FQGNSA.

This chain joins TRBV7-9 and TRBJ2-3; D perhaps matches TRBD2 (6 bases). Germline CDR1 is SEHNR and CDR2 is FQNEAQ (reference sequence). The V end lost 1 base, the J end lost 3 bases, and 11 bases lay between the germline ends. CDR3 length: 15 residues. The CDR3 here is CASSLVSLATDTQYF. The CDR3 bases are TGTGCCAGCAGCTTAGTATCTCTAGCGACAGATACGCAGTATTTT.

The chain links TRBV12-3 or TRBV12-4 to TRBJ2-5; 10 bases align to TRBD1. The CDR3 has 13 residues. The V gene end was trimmed by 10 bases and the J gene end by 9 bases; junction bases not matched to a gene: 11. The CDR3 region is CANSDRGDQPQYF. Written as DNA, the CDR3 is TGTGCCAACTCGGACAGGGGGGATCAGCCCCAGTACTTC.

This clonotype was seen only a few times. V usage is TRBV3-1 and J usage is TRBJ2-7; 9 positions agree with TRBD2. Germline-derived CDR1 and CDR2 are LGHDT and YNNKEL (reference sequence). The CDR3 has 14 amino acids. Losses at the gene ends were 1 base for V and 7 bases for J; bases not matched to a gene: 5. The CDR3 nucleotides are TGTGCCAGCAGCCAAGTTAGCGGGAGTGTTGAGCAGTACTTC. It specifies CASSQVSGSVEQYF.

The rearrangement uses TRBV9 and TRBJ1-5, with TRBD1 as a possible D gene (5 bases). This CDR3 has 14 residues. Germline V CDR1 and CDR2: SGDLS, YYNGEE. Trimming pared 3 bases from V and 3 bases from J, leaving 10 bases between. The CDR3 loop is CASSARGTNQPQHF. The CDR3 nucleotides read TGTGCCAGCAGCGCCAGAGGGACCAATCAGCCCCAGCATTTT. Based on the CDR3 plus reference TRBV9 and TRBJ1-5, the full variable domain is DSGVTQTPKHLITATGQRVTLRCSPRSGDLSVYWYQQSLDQGLQFLIQYYNGEERAKGNILERFSAQQFPDLHSELNLSSLELGDSALYFCASSARGTNQPQHFGDGTRLSIL.

This clonotype was detected only a few times. This chain links TRBV7-3 with TRBJ2-3; maybe TRBD2 (5 bases). CDR1 SGHTA and CDR2 FQGTGA come from the germline V gene. This CDR3 is 17 amino acids long. Deletions cut 0 bases from V and 1 base from J, with 14 bases between. The CDR3 sequence is CASSLTGPGSGTDTQYF. The CDR3 bases are TGTGCCAGCAGCTTAACGGGTCCTGGGAGCGGCACAGATACGCAGTATTTT. Full variable domain (rest looked up from reference TRBV7-3 and TRBJ2-3): GAGVSQTPSNKVTEKGKYVELRCDPISGHTALYWYRQSLGQGPEFLIYFQGTGAADDSGLPNDRFFAVRPEGSVSTLKIQRTERGDSAVYLCASSLTGPGSGTDTQYFGPGTRLTVL.

This clonotype was observed a few times. The chain has TRBV20-1 and TRBJ1-5; D is possibly TRBD1 (6 bases). The V end was cut by 0 bases, the J end by 3 bases, with 9 bases between. The CDR3 is 14 residues long. Germline V gene lookup returns CDR1 DFQATT and CDR2 SNEGSKA (reference sequence). DNA for the CDR3: TGCAGTGCTAGAGACAGGGGAGACAATCAGCCCCAGCATTTT. It codes for CSARDRGDNQPQHF.

The rearrangement uses TRBV20-1 and TRBJ1-2; no reliable D call. V was cut by 5 bases and J by 12 bases, with 19 bases left in between. CDR1 is DFQATT, CDR2 SNEGSKA, per germline (reference sequence). There are 12 residues in the CDR3. DNA for the CDR3: TGCAGTGCTCGGCGCGGGTTCTCTGGAAACACCTTC. Protein sequence: CSARRGFSGNTF.

This clonotype was recorded at least ten times. The chain uses TRBV11-2 and TRBJ2-5; the D gene is possibly TRBD1 (6 bases). Between the trimmed V and J ends, which lost 5 bases and 6 bases, there was a span of 13 bases. CDR3 length: 13 residues. Germline CDR1 and CDR2: SGHAT and FQNNGV. CDR3 protein: CASSPNREQTQYF. The CDR3 bases are TGTGCCAGCAGCCCGAACAGGGAACAGACCCAGTACTTC.

This clonotype is a singleton in its sample. The V and J genes are TRBV7-3 and TRBJ2-7, with 8 nucleotides matching TRBD2. J lost 5 bases, V lost 2 bases, and 20 bases had no gene match. CDR1 SGHTA and CDR2 FQGTGA come from the germline V gene. The CDR3 sequence is 19 residues long. This CDR3 is CASSLDQGREDWIRNEQYF. The CDR3 region has the DNA TGTGCCAGCAGCTTAGATCAGGGGCGGGAGGACTGGATTAGGAACGAGCAGTACTTC.

The J gene is TRBJ2-7, the V gene TRBV7-9; D is undetermined. Trimming pared 1 base from V and 2 bases from J, leaving 9 bases between. Germline loops: CDR1 SEHNR, CDR2 FQNEAQ (reference sequence). This CDR3 region has 14 residues. The CDR3 sequence is CASSLGLNPYEQYF. CDR3 in DNA: TGTGCCAGCAGCTTAGGCCTAAATCCCTACGAGCAGTACTTC.

The chain employs TRBV24-1 and TRBJ2-1; weak D call: TRBD1 (5 bases). Trimming shortened V by 7 bases and J by 6 bases, and 18 bases separated the two germline ends. The CDR3 loop spans 15 amino acids. CDR1 is KGHDR and CDR2 is SFDVKD in the germline V gene. CDR3 nucleotide sequence: TGTGCCACCAGCGATAGGGCAGGGCTGGGCAATGAGCAGTTCTTC. This sequence encodes CATSDRAGLGNEQFF.

Many counts were recorded for this clonotype. This sequence joins TRBV25-1 and TRBJ2-7, with D uncertain. The CDR3 sequence is 13 residues long. CDR1 is MGHDK, CDR2 SYGVNS, per germline. Between the trimmed V and J ends, which lost 1 base and 3 bases, there was a span of 7 bases. In nucleotides, the CDR3 is TGTGCCAGCAGTGAATCCCCCAACTACGAGCAGTACTTC. Amino acids: CASSESPNYEQYF.

The rearrangement uses TRBV24-1 and TRBJ2-3; 7 nucleotides line up with TRBD1. The ends lost 11 bases at V and 4 bases at J; junction bases unmatched: 14. This CDR3 spans 15 amino acids. Germline-derived CDR1 and CDR2 are KGHDR and SFDVKD. CDR3 nucleotides: TGTGCCAGCACTTCTCGACAGGGCGGCGCAGATACGCAGTATTTT. Its protein product is CASTSRQGGADTQYF.

This clonotype was picked up many times. This sequence joins TRBV7-2 and TRBJ2-7; TRBD1 might be the D (5 bases). CDR3 size: 17 residues. With 1 base removed from V and 6 bases from J, the gap between germline ends came to 22 bases. Per the germline V gene, CDR1 is SGHTA and CDR2 is FQGNSA. The DNA of the CDR3 is TGTGCCAGCAGCTTAGAAAAGGAGTCTGGGGCCCGCGGCGAGCAGTACTTC. This codes for CASSLEKESGARGEQYF. Looking up the rest from reference TRBV7-2 and TRBJ2-7 gives the full variable domain: GAGVSQSPSNKVTEKGKDVELRCDPISGHTALYWYRQSLGQGLEFLIYFQGNSAPDKSGLPSDRFSAERTGGSVSTLTIQRTQQEDSAVYLCASSLEKESGARGEQYFGPGTRLTVT.

This clonotype was detected many times. The CDR3 loop is CATSDPLNTEAFF. Here the CDR3 DNA reads TGTGCCACCAGTGATCCACTTAACACTGAAGCTTTCTTT. J is TRBJ1-1 and V is TRBV24-1; D is uncertain. The CDR3 has 13 amino acids. Germline lookup yields CDR1 KGHDR and CDR2 SFDVKD. V lost 3 bases and J 2 bases, leaving 6 bases between the germline ends.